This is a list of T cell receptor beta chains from one sample in a study of long-term antiretroviral therapy in people with HIV. This table comes from immunoSEQ multiplex PCR, and its TCRdb copy is limited to in-frame clones, with some not included. This sample has approximately 22,000 clones; about four fifths occur once, and the top ten carry 18%. This specimen consisted of unsorted PBMCs, obtained 0.5 years before starting antiretroviral therapy. These receptors were obtained from a man aged 35 to 55 with HIV. CDR3s include the opening cysteine and the closing phenylalanine or tryptophan. Each record gives: V gene, CDR3 protein.

V gene: TRBV29-1; CDR3 protein: CSVQGVNTEAFF
V gene: TRBV6-6; CDR3 protein: CASSYSVAGGYTF
V gene: TRBV27; CDR3 protein: CASSLRAGSGSLIF
V gene: TRBV7-3; CDR3 protein: CASSPGYSTDTQYF
V gene: TRBV2; CDR3 protein: CASSLRGGHSNSPLHF
V gene: TRBV2; CDR3 protein: CASSEGPGYTF
V gene: TRBV5-1; CDR3 protein: CASSPGGGYEQYF
V gene: TRBV28; CDR3 protein: CASSRSLQAFF
V gene: TRBV5-1; CDR3 protein: CASSLGPNYGYTF
V gene: TRBV5-1; CDR3 protein: CASSDRDRAYNEQFF
V gene: TRBV5-1; CDR3 protein: CASSPQGDNSPLHF
V gene: TRBV27; CDR3 protein: CASSLSPGYEQFF
V gene: TRBV5-4; CDR3 protein: CASSSPPGEYYGYTF
V gene: TRBV27; CDR3 protein: CASSATTTVPPDTQYF
V gene: TRBV29-1; CDR3 protein: CSVGSSGDTEAFF
V gene: TRBV6-1; CDR3 protein: CASSEEGLSNQPQHF
V gene: TRBV5-1; CDR3 protein: CASSLLEAAYEQYF
V gene: TRBV5-4; CDR3 protein: CASSLIGQGATEAFF
V gene: TRBV29-1; CDR3 protein: CSVELGAYEQYF
V gene: TRBV11-2; CDR3 protein: CASSFRDGLTNNEQFF